The rows below give T cell receptor beta chains drawn from one sample of a study of cytotoxic CD8 clonotypes in ibrutinib-treated CLL. Only in-frame clones appear in the TCRdb table, and some are missing; sequencing was by immunoSEQ multiplex PCR. The sample lists approximately 32,000 clones; 60% to 80% were seen once. Sequenced material: PBMCs, taken before ibrutinib treatment. The receptor source for this set is a human donor with chronic lymphocytic leukemia. The CDR3 runs from the conserved cysteine through the conserved F or W. A D gene is named only where the DNA matches it firmly. Rows give clone size only sometimes, using once, few, many, or a class for an expanded clone.

d_gene: TRBD1
v_gene: TRBV13
j_gene: TRBJ1-2
abundance: few
CDR3aa: CASSLGQAHGYTF
CDR3nt: TGTGCCAGCAGCCTGGGACAGGCCCATGGCTACACCTTC

d_gene: TRBD1
v_gene: TRBV7-9
j_gene: TRBJ1-4
abundance: .
CDR3aa: CASSADRGYEKLFF
CDR3nt: TGTGCCAGCAGCGCGGACAGGGGGTATGAAAAACTGTTTTTT

d_gene: TRBD1
v_gene: TRBV7-8
j_gene: TRBJ1-6
abundance: .
CDR3aa: CASSPRTGGVSPLHF
CDR3nt: TGTGCCAGCAGCCCCCGGACAGGGGGCGTTTCACCCCTCCACTTT

d_gene: .
v_gene: TRBV7-2
j_gene: TRBJ1-4
abundance: .
CDR3aa: CASSTSGVFREKLFF
CDR3nt: TGTGCCAGCAGCACCTCAGGGGTATTTAGAGAAAAACTGTTTTTT

d_gene: .
v_gene: TRBV7-3
j_gene: TRBJ1-1
abundance: few
CDR3aa: CASSSGRGTEAFF
CDR3nt: TGTGCCAGCAGCTCCGGACGGGGCACTGAAGCTTTCTTT

d_gene: TRBD1
v_gene: TRBV7-2
j_gene: TRBJ1-1
abundance: .
CDR3aa: CASSPQGGNTEAFF
CDR3nt: TGTGCCAGCAGCCCACAGGGGGGGAACACTGAAGCTTTCTTT

d_gene: TRBD1
v_gene: TRBV18
j_gene: TRBJ2-7
abundance: .
CDR3aa: CASSQGQGWYEQYF
CDR3nt: TGTGCCAGCTCACAAGGACAGGGTTGGTACGAGCAGTACTTC

d_gene: .
v_gene: TRBV5-1
j_gene: TRBJ1-1
abundance: .
CDR3aa: CASSLDGRGTEAFF
CDR3nt: TGCGCCAGCAGCTTGGACGGCCGGGGCACTGAAGCTTTCTTT

d_gene: TRBD2
v_gene: TRBV29-1
j_gene: TRBJ2-1
abundance: .
CDR3aa: CSVVGTSADNEQFF
CDR3nt: TGCAGCGTTGTAGGGACTAGCGCAGACAATGAGCAGTTCTTC

d_gene: TRBD1
v_gene: TRBV18
j_gene: TRBJ1-2
abundance: medium-sized
CDR3aa: CASSSKSMDRAYGYTF
CDR3nt: TGTGCCAGCTCGTCAAAAAGCATGGACAGGGCCTATGGCTACACCTTC

d_gene: .
v_gene: TRBV7-8
j_gene: TRBJ2-1
abundance: .
CDR3aa: CASSYHRSSYNEQFF
CDR3nt: TGTGCCAGCAGCTATCATAGGAGCTCCTACAATGAGCAGTTCTTC

d_gene: .
v_gene: TRBV4-1
j_gene: TRBJ2-5
abundance: .
CDR3aa: CASSQGAWETQYF
CDR3nt: TGCGCCAGCAGCCAAGGAGCGTGGGAGACCCAGTACTTC

d_gene: .
v_gene: TRBV7-9
j_gene: TRBJ1-5
abundance: .
CDR3aa: CASSLGGPNQPQHF
CDR3nt: TGTGCCAGCAGCTTAGGGGGGCCTAATCAGCCCCAGCATTTT

d_gene: TRBD1
v_gene: TRBV28
j_gene: TRBJ1-5
abundance: .
CDR3aa: CASSPSQDRAQPQHF
CDR3nt: TGTGCCAGCAGTCCCTCACAGGACAGGGCTCAGCCCCAGCATTTT

d_gene: TRBD1
v_gene: TRBV28
j_gene: TRBJ1-2
abundance: .
CDR3aa: CASTRGDRDYGYTF
CDR3nt: TGTGCCAGCACAAGGGGGGACAGAGACTATGGCTACACCTTC

d_gene: TRBD1
v_gene: TRBV5-1
j_gene: TRBJ2-7
abundance: .
CDR3aa: CASSLDTGGAYEQYF
CDR3nt: TGCGCCAGCAGCTTGGATACAGGGGGCGCGTACGAGCAGTACTTC

d_gene: .
v_gene: TRBV6-5
j_gene: TRBJ2-7
abundance: .
CDR3aa: CASSYSRGPDYEQYF
CDR3nt: TGTGCCAGCAGTTACTCGAGAGGTCCCGACTACGAGCAGTACTTC

d_gene: .
v_gene: TRBV19
j_gene: TRBJ1-5
abundance: .
CDR3aa: CASSMAGGLSNQPQHF
CDR3nt: TGTGCCAGTAGTATGGCTGGGGGCTTGAGCAATCAGCCCCAGCATTTT

d_gene: .
v_gene: TRBV18
j_gene: TRBJ2-5
abundance: few
CDR3aa: CASSPPKETQYF
CDR3nt: TGTGCCAGCTCACCACCGAAAGAGACCCAGTACTTC

d_gene: .
v_gene: TRBV4-1
j_gene: TRBJ1-1
abundance: few
CDR3aa: CASSQGWNTEAFF
CDR3nt: TGCGCCAGCAGCCAAGGTTGGAACACTGAAGCTTTCTTT

d_gene: .
v_gene: TRBV6-5
j_gene: TRBJ2-5
abundance: .
CDR3aa: CASRLLAGETQYF
CDR3nt: TGTGCCAGCAGACTTCTAGCTGGAGAGACCCAGTACTTC

d_gene: .
v_gene: TRBV7-2
j_gene: TRBJ2-7
abundance: few
CDR3aa: CASRNRVSEQYF
CDR3nt: TGTGCCAGCAGGAACAGGGTGAGCGAGCAGTACTTC

d_gene: .
v_gene: TRBV13
j_gene: TRBJ2-3
abundance: .
CDR3aa: CASSLGGSRTEFTDTQYF
CDR3nt: TGTGCCAGCAGCTTAGGGGGCAGCAGGACAGAGTTCACAGATACGCAGTATTTT

d_gene: .
v_gene: TRBV6-1
j_gene: TRBJ2-7
abundance: few
CDR3aa: CASNDRPYEQYF
CDR3nt: TGTGCCAGCAATGACCGACCCTACGAGCAGTACTTC

d_gene: .
v_gene: TRBV30
j_gene: TRBJ1-1
abundance: few
CDR3aa: CAWMKVWGRTEAFF
CDR3nt: TGTGCCTGGATGAAGGTCTGGGGGCGGACTGAAGCTTTCTTT

d_gene: .
v_gene: TRBV6-5
j_gene: TRBJ2-2
abundance: .
CDR3aa: CASSYVPSRELFF
CDR3nt: TGTGCCAGCAGTTACGTACCTAGCCGGGAGCTGTTTTTT

d_gene: TRBD2
v_gene: TRBV4-1
j_gene: TRBJ2-1
abundance: .
CDR3aa: CASSQGSGRAYNEQFF
CDR3nt: TGCGCCAGCAGCCAAGGGAGCGGGAGAGCCTACAATGAGCAGTTCTTC

d_gene: .
v_gene: TRBV5-1
j_gene: TRBJ1-3
abundance: .
CDR3aa: CASSRNRDGNTIYF
CDR3nt: TGCGCCAGCAGCCGGAACAGGGATGGAAACACCATATATTTT

d_gene: .
v_gene: TRBV5-1
j_gene: TRBJ2-7
abundance: .
CDR3aa: CASSLEQGYEQYF
CDR3nt: TGCGCCAGCAGCTTGGAACAAGGTTACGAGCAGTACTTC

d_gene: .
v_gene: TRBV6-1
j_gene: TRBJ1-2
abundance: .
CDR3aa: CASSDLGQRPYGYTF
CDR3nt: TGTGCCAGCAGTGACCTAGGACAGCGGCCCTATGGCTACACCTTC

d_gene: .
v_gene: TRBV18
j_gene: TRBJ2-3
abundance: .
CDR3aa: CASSSSGTDTQYF
CDR3nt: TGTGCCAGCTCATCCTCTGGCACAGATACGCAGTATTTT

d_gene: .
v_gene: TRBV7-6
j_gene: TRBJ2-7
abundance: .
CDR3aa: CASSFAQTSYEQYF
CDR3nt: TGTGCCAGCAGCTTCGCACAGACGTCCTACGAGCAGTACTTC

d_gene: TRBD1
v_gene: TRBV11-2
j_gene: TRBJ2-4
abundance: .
CDR3aa: CASSLAGGVLAKNIQYF
CDR3nt: TGTGCCAGCAGCTTGGCAGGGGGAGTACTAGCCAAAAACATTCAGTACTTC

d_gene: .
v_gene: TRBV29-1
j_gene: TRBJ2-7
abundance: .
CDR3aa: CSVEGGLGEQYF
CDR3nt: TGCAGCGTTGAGGGGGGTCTAGGTGAGCAGTACTTC

d_gene: TRBD1
v_gene: TRBV6-1
j_gene: TRBJ2-6
abundance: .
CDR3aa: CASTSGGSGANVLTF
CDR3nt: TGTGCCAGCACCTCAGGGGGCTCTGGGGCCAACGTCCTGACTTTC

d_gene: TRBD1
v_gene: TRBV9
j_gene: TRBJ1-4
abundance: .
CDR3aa: CASSVAQGSTNEKLFF
CDR3nt: TGTGCCAGCAGCGTAGCACAGGGGTCAACTAATGAAAAACTGTTTTTT

d_gene: .
v_gene: TRBV7-9
j_gene: TRBJ2-5
abundance: large
CDR3aa: CASSRETQYF
CDR3nt: TGTGCCAGCAGTCGGGAGACCCAGTACTTC

d_gene: TRBD1
v_gene: TRBV7-8
j_gene: TRBJ2-7
abundance: .
CDR3aa: CASSLATGQGVSFEQYF
CDR3nt: TGTGCCAGCAGCTTAGCAACGGGACAGGGGGTATCGTTCGAGCAGTACTTC

d_gene: .
v_gene: TRBV15
j_gene: TRBJ2-2
abundance: few
CDR3aa: CATSRMPGTTNTGELFF
CDR3nt: TGTGCCACCAGCAGAATGCCCGGGACAACGAACACCGGGGAGCTGTTTTTT